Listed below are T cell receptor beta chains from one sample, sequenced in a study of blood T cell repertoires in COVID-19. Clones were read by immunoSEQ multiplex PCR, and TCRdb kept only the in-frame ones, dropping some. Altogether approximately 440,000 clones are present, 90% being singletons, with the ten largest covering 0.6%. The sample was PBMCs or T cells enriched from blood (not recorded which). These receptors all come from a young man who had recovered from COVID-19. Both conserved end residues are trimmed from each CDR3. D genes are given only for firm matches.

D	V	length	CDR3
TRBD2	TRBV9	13	ASRVTGGSTDTQY
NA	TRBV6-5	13	ASNLEGAQGYGYT
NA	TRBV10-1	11	ASSERTNSAQH
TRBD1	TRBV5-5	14	ASSLWGLGQLDEAF
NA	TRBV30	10	AWTRRGYEQY
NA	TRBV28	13	ASSLLLRRNQPQH
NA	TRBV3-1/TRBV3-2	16	ASSLLKSRSAEDSPLH
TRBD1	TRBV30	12	AWSVGQGVTPLH
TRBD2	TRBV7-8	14	ASSVLAVSSYNEQF
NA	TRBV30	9	AWSDQVRAF
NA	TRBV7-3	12	ASSLQGLGSPLH
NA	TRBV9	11	ASSEEGDYGYT
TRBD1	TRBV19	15	ASTDAGQPYSNQPQH
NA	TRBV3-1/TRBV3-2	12	ASSQDAGLTEAF
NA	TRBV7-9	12	ASSTKGTFFEAF
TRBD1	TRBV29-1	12	SANRDRGFETQY
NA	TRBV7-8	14	ASSLAPRGSGNTIY
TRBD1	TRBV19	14	ASSIAPGGWAETQY
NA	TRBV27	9	ASRGGHEQY
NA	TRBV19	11	ASSWGENTEAF
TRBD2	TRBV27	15	ASSLSIRASGSHEQY
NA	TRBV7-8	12	ASSSGATDTEAF
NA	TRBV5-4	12	ASSPGLVNYGYT
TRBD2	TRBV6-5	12	ASSPPAGGNEQF
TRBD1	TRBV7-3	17	ASSLDLAPGQGFGDTQY
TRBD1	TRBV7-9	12	ASTKQGAREKLF
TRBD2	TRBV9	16	ASSVLWTSGRRPYEQY
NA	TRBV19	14	ASSPGVLNWNTEAF
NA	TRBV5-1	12	ASSFQGKSYEQY
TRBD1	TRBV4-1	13	ASSYNPGQGYEQY
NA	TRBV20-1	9	SARDTRGYT
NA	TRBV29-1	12	SVEPSDSNYGYT
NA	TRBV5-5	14	ASSFASFRSGTEAF
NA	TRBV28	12	ASSSFSPGEKLF
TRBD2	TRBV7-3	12	ASSLAGELDEQF
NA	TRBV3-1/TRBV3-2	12	ASSQGSVRYEQY
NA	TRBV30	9	AWAGAYEQY
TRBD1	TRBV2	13	ASSETGTGTYEQF
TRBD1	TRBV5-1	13	ASSLDRGRTYEQY
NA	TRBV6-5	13	ASVRGHNSNQPQH
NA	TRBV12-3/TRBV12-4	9	ASSSATGLT
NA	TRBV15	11	ATSSGGDRPQH
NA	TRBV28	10	ASSSGHSPLH
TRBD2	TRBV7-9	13	ASSLSGRRTDTQY
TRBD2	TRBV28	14	ASVRSSAGEKNEQF
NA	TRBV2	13	ASSEASGNSYEQY
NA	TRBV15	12	ATSRDRLNYGYT
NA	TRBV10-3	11	AIRGQSNQPQH
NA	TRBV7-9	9	ARRDTGELF
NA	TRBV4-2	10	ASSQDLAGYT
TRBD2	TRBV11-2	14	ASSLEGGKNYNEQF
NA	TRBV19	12	ASSLTHMNTEAF
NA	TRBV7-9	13	ASSLGGSSGNTIY
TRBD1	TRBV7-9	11	ASSSPGGGEAF
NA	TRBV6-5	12	ASSRGGETDTQY